This is a list of T cell receptor beta chains from one sample in a study of cytomegalovirus exposure and HLA in healthy donors. Using immunoSEQ multiplex PCR, the repertoire was profiled, and TCRdb retains in-frame clones only, with some absent. Among about 190,000 clones, over 75% were seen once, and the ten largest hold about 3.8%. Sequenced material: PBMCs. These receptors were taken from a man in his fifties in good health and CMV-seronegative. CDR3s include the opening cysteine and the closing phenylalanine or tryptophan. Each record gives: D gene, clone size, V gene, J gene, CDR3 DNA, CDR3 protein. D genes are given only for firm matches. Clone size is given for some rows only: seen once, a few or many times, or a class if the clone is expanded.

D: NA; size: few; V: TRBV2; J: TRBJ2-2; DNA: TGTGCCAGCAGCCACCGTGTCCCCTCGGGAACCGGGGAGCTGTTTTTT; CDR3: CASSHRVPSGTGELFF
D: NA; size: NA; V: TRBV11-2; J: TRBJ1-3; DNA: TGTGCCAGCAGCTCTCGCGAGTTCTCTGGAAACACCATATATTTT; CDR3: CASSSREFSGNTIYF
D: TRBD2; size: NA; V: TRBV27; J: TRBJ2-7; DNA: TGTGCCAGCAGCCCGGGGGGGACCTACGAGCAGTACTTC; CDR3: CASSPGGTYEQYF
D: NA; size: NA; V: TRBV12-5; J: TRBJ1-2; DNA: TGTGCTAGTGGTACGGCGCAACAGGCGTACTATGGCTACACCTTC; CDR3: CASGTAQQAYYGYTF
D: NA; size: NA; V: TRBV4-3; J: TRBJ1-5; DNA: TGCGCCAGCAGCCCAAAAACAGGAGCCAATCAGCCCCAGCATTTT; CDR3: CASSPKTGANQPQHF
D: NA; size: NA; V: TRBV11-1; J: TRBJ2-7; DNA: TGTGCCAGCAGCCCTAGGGGGGGGGCAACGCGATCCGAGCAGTACTTC; CDR3: CASSPRGGATRSEQYF
D: TRBD2; size: NA; V: TRBV4-1; J: TRBJ2-2; DNA: TGCGCCAGCAGCCGCGGGGGGGTTAACACCGGGGAGCTGTTTTTT; CDR3: CASSRGGVNTGELFF
D: NA; size: NA; V: TRBV5-6; J: TRBJ1-4; DNA: TGTGCCAGCAGCCCCGGGACATACAATGAAAAACTGTTTTTT; CDR3: CASSPGTYNEKLFF
D: NA; size: NA; V: TRBV7-9; J: TRBJ1-2; DNA: TGTGCCAGCAGCGCCCTCTATGATGGCTACACCTTC; CDR3: CASSALYDGYTF
D: TRBD1; size: NA; V: TRBV15; J: TRBJ2-2; DNA: TGTGCCACCAGCAGAGGGACAGGGAAGACGAACACCGGGGAGCTGTTTTTT; CDR3: CATSRGTGKTNTGELFF
D: NA; size: NA; V: TRBV13; J: TRBJ2-4; DNA: TGTGCCAGCAGCCCCTCCGGGACATACAAAAACATTCAGTACTTC; CDR3: CASSPSGTYKNIQYF
D: NA; size: NA; V: TRBV19; J: TRBJ1-6; DNA: TGTGCCAGTAGTAATCCAGGGGATTCACCCCTCCACTTT; CDR3: CASSNPGDSPLHF
D: NA; size: NA; V: TRBV7-8; J: TRBJ2-5; DNA: TGTGCCAGCAGGGGGCCCACCCTTGGGACCCAGTACTTC; CDR3: CASRGPTLGTQYF
D: TRBD1; size: NA; V: TRBV13; J: TRBJ2-1; DNA: TGTGCCAGCAGCTCACAGGGGCTTGAGCAGTTCTTC; CDR3: CASSSQGLEQFF
D: NA; size: NA; V: TRBV7-9; J: TRBJ1-1; DNA: TGTGCCAGCAAATGGGTGCGGGAGGATAGAGCTTTCTTT; CDR3: CASKWVREDRAFF
D: NA; size: NA; V: TRBV27; J: TRBJ2-7; DNA: TGTGCCAGTAGAAGGCCTTGGGAGTACGAGCAGTACTTC; CDR3: CASRRPWEYEQYF
D: NA; size: few; V: TRBV2; J: TRBJ1-5; DNA: TGTGCCTACGGGGGGAGAGGGGAGATGGGGCCCCAGCATTTT; CDR3: CAYGGRGEMGPQHF
D: TRBD1; size: NA; V: TRBV7-6; J: TRBJ2-2; DNA: TGTGCCAGCAGCTTAGCGCCGGGACAGGGGACCTTCTCCGGGGAGCTGTTTTTT; CDR3: CASSLAPGQGTFSGELFF
D: TRBD2; size: NA; V: TRBV30; J: TRBJ2-3; DNA: TGTGCCTGGAGTCCTAGCGGGGAAGCAGATACGCAGTATTTT; CDR3: CAWSPSGEADTQYF
D: TRBD2; size: NA; V: TRBV7-3; J: TRBJ2-1; DNA: TGTGCCAGCAGCTTACGCGGGGGGTGGGACAATGAGCAGTTCTTC; CDR3: CASSLRGGWDNEQFF
D: NA; size: NA; V: TRBV2; J: TRBJ2-7; DNA: TGTGCCAGCCGGTCCCTCTACGAGCAGTACTTC; CDR3: CASRSLYEQYF
D: TRBD2; size: once; V: TRBV7-9; J: TRBJ2-1; DNA: TGTGCCAGCAGACACGGGACTAGCGGGGGGCTTGAGCAGTTCTTC; CDR3: CASRHGTSGGLEQFF
D: NA; size: few; V: TRBV7-2; J: TRBJ2-1; DNA: TGTGCCAGCAGCTTAGGCGGGGATGAGCAGTTCTTC; CDR3: CASSLGGDEQFF
D: NA; size: once; V: TRBV5-8; J: TRBJ1-4; DNA: TGTGCCAGCACCCGAGGGGGGGTCGGCGAAAAACTGTTTTTT; CDR3: CASTRGGVGEKLFF
D: NA; size: NA; V: TRBV19; J: TRBJ2-1; DNA: TGTGCCAGTAGTGTTGGAGCCACCCCGTTGAGTAATGAGCAGTTCTTC; CDR3: CASSVGATPLSNEQFF
D: NA; size: few; V: TRBV18; J: TRBJ2-3; DNA: TGTGCCAGCTCACTGATGCAGTCCGCTAGCACAGATACGCAGTATTTT; CDR3: CASSLMQSASTDTQYF
D: NA; size: NA; V: TRBV29-1; J: TRBJ2-3; DNA: TGCAGCGTTGACGCTACTAGCACAGATACGCAGTATTTT; CDR3: CSVDATSTDTQYF
D: NA; size: NA; V: TRBV4-3; J: TRBJ1-6; DNA: TGCGCCAGCAGCCAAGATGTTACAGCCTTGGGTTCACCCCTCCACTTT; CDR3: CASSQDVTALGSPLHF
D: TRBD1; size: NA; V: TRBV7-8; J: TRBJ2-7; DNA: TGTGCCAGCAGCAAGGGGACAGCGAGCTCCTACGAGCAGTACTTC; CDR3: CASSKGTASSYEQYF
D: TRBD1; size: few; V: TRBV10-2; J: TRBJ1-5; DNA: TGCGCCAGCACCCTCATCTGGGACAGCGGAGATCAGCCCCAGCATTTT; CDR3: CASTLIWDSGDQPQHF
D: NA; size: NA; V: TRBV10-3; J: TRBJ2-1; DNA: TGTGCCATCGCCGGGTCCTTGACGTTAAGCTCCTACAATGAGCAGTTCTTC; CDR3: CAIAGSLTLSSYNEQFF
D: TRBD1; size: NA; V: TRBV7-9; J: TRBJ1-6; DNA: TGTGCCAGCAGCTTTTTCGGACAGGCCTCCCGCTCCTATAATTCACCCCTCCACTTT; CDR3: CASSFFGQASRSYNSPLHF
D: NA; size: NA; V: TRBV2; J: TRBJ2-7; DNA: TGTGCCAGCACGCGGTTTCTTTCGGGCGAGCAGTACTTC; CDR3: CASTRFLSGEQYF
D: NA; size: NA; V: TRBV7-9; J: TRBJ2-7; DNA: TGTGCCAGCAGCTTCTCAGACAGAACCTACGAGCAGTACTTC; CDR3: CASSFSDRTYEQYF
D: NA; size: NA; V: TRBV5-4; J: TRBJ1-2; DNA: TGTGCCAGCAGCTCAAACTACTATGGCTACACCTTC; CDR3: CASSSNYYGYTF
D: NA; size: NA; V: TRBV2; J: TRBJ2-2; DNA: TGTGCCAGCATGGCCGAGAACACCGGGGAGCTGTTTTTT; CDR3: CASMAENTGELFF
D: TRBD1; size: NA; V: TRBV19; J: TRBJ1-1; DNA: TGTGCCAGTAGTAACCAGGGGGGCATGAACACTGAAGCTTTCTTT; CDR3: CASSNQGGMNTEAFF
D: NA; size: NA; V: TRBV27; J: TRBJ1-5; DNA: TGTGCCAGCAGTACAGATAGCAATCAGCCCCAGCATTTT; CDR3: CASSTDSNQPQHF
D: TRBD2; size: NA; V: TRBV10-3; J: TRBJ2-7; DNA: TGTGCCATCAGTACCGGGACGGGGGGACTTACTAGCGAGCAGTACTTC; CDR3: CAISTGTGGLTSEQYF
D: NA; size: NA; V: TRBV10-3; J: TRBJ2-7; DNA: TGTGCCTCCGGGAGTGGCGAGCAGTACTTC; CDR3: CASGSGEQYF
D: TRBD1; size: NA; V: TRBV11-2; J: TRBJ2-2; DNA: TGTGCCAGCAGCCTCACAGGGGGCGCTTTCGGGGAGCTGTTTTTT; CDR3: CASSLTGGAFGELFF
D: TRBD2; size: NA; V: TRBV7-9; J: TRBJ2-7; DNA: TGTGCCAGCAGCTTAGACTCCAGCGGGGGCTCATCCTACGAGCAGTACTTC; CDR3: CASSLDSSGGSSYEQYF
D: NA; size: NA; V: TRBV10-1; J: TRBJ2-6; DNA: TGCGCCAGCAGTGACGGGGCTGGGGCCAACGTCCTGACTTTC; CDR3: CASSDGAGANVLTF
D: NA; size: NA; V: TRBV4-1; J: TRBJ1-4; DNA: TGCGCCAGCAGCCAAGACCCCGGGACTTTAAATGAAAAACTGTTTTTT; CDR3: CASSQDPGTLNEKLFF
D: TRBD2; size: NA; V: TRBV4-1; J: TRBJ2-5; DNA: TGCGCCAGCAGCCCGCGGACTAGCGAGACCCAGTACTTC; CDR3: CASSPRTSETQYF
D: TRBD2; size: NA; V: TRBV10-3; J: TRBJ2-3; DNA: TGTGCCATCAGTGAGTCGAAACCGGGGGGGCACGATACGCAGTATTTT; CDR3: CAISESKPGGHDTQYF
D: TRBD2; size: NA; V: TRBV7-2; J: TRBJ2-5; DNA: TGTGCCAGCAGCCAGCAAGCGGGGGGGCAAGAGACCCAGTACTTC; CDR3: CASSQQAGGQETQYF
D: NA; size: NA; V: TRBV27; J: TRBJ2-7; DNA: TGTGCCAGCAGCCAAAGGGGAAACGAGCAGTACTTC; CDR3: CASSQRGNEQYF
D: NA; size: few; V: TRBV21-1; J: TRBJ2-7; DNA: TGTCCCGGACCGGGACAGGGAGCCTACGAGCAGTACTTC; CDR3: CPGPGQGAYEQYF
D: NA; size: once; V: TRBV21-1; J: TRBJ2-5; DNA: TGTGCCAGGGAACTTAGCTTACGAACCCAGTACTTC; CDR3: CARELSLRTQYF